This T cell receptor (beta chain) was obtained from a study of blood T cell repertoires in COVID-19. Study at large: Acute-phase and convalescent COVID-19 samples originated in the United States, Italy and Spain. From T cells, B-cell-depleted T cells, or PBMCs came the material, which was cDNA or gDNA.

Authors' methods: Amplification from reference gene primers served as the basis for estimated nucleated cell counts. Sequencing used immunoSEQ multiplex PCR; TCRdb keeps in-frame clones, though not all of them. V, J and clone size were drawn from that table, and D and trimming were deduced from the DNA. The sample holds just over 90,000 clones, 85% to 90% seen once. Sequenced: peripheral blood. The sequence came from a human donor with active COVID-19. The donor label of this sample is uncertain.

The CDR3 loop reads CSASFTGTGNTGELFF. As DNA, the CDR3 is TGCAGTGCTAGTTTCACCGGGACAGGAAACACCGGGGAGCTGTTTTTT. The J gene is TRBJ2-2, the V gene TRBV20-1; 8 bases fit TRBD1. V lost 3 bases to trimming and J lost 2 bases; unmatched junction nucleotides: 8. The CDR3 totals 16 residues. Germline CDR1 is DFQATT and CDR2 is SNEGSKA (reference sequence).